This passage covers 24 T cell receptor beta chains from one sample sequenced in a study of blood T cell repertoires in COVID-19. The table came from immunoSEQ multiplex PCR; TCRdb's copy has only in-frame clones and leaves some out. This sample has more than 15,000 clones, with around 89% found just once. Material: peripheral blood. The source is a woman aged 55 to 70 with active COVID-19.

This sequence joins TRBV5-6 and TRBJ2-5; 7 bases agree with TRBD2. CDR3 length: 14 amino acids. Losses at the gene ends were 4 bases for V and 4 bases for J; bases not matched to a gene: 7. CDR1 and CDR2 from the germline V gene are SGHDT and YYEEEE. CDR3 sequence reads: CASSQGLGGETQYF. The CDR3 DNA is TGTGCCAGCAGCCAAGGACTAGGAGGAGAGACCCAGTACTTC.

J is TRBJ2-1 and V is TRBV24-1, with 13 bases that match TRBD2. Germline CDR1 and CDR2: KGHDR and SFDVKD. The CDR3 runs 16 residues. V lost 4 bases, J lost 7 bases, and 6 bases stayed unmatched. CDR3 protein: CATSDHTTSGRNEQFF. The CDR3, as DNA: TGTGCCACCAGTGACCATACGACTAGCGGGAGGAATGAGCAGTTCTTC.

The V gene is TRBV5-6, the J gene TRBJ2-3, with D hard to call. Germline CDR1 is SGHDT and CDR2 is YYEEEE. The CDR3 sequence is 14 residues long. The V gene lost 2 bases and the J gene lost 1 base, with 8 bases spanning the gap. CDR3: CASSLREGTDTQYF. DNA for the CDR3: TGTGCCAGCAGCTTAAGAGAGGGCACAGATACGCAGTATTTT.

V is TRBV6-5 and J is TRBJ2-1; 9 bases align to TRBD1. The ends lost 6 bases at V and 7 bases at J; junction bases unmatched: 7. Germline values: CDR1 MNHEY, CDR2 SVGAGI. The CDR3 runs to 14 residues. The CDR3 loop reads CASRLTGGRNEQFF. The CDR3 DNA reads as TGTGCCAGCAGGTTGACAGGGGGGAGGAATGAGCAGTTCTTC.

This clone was seen more than once but under ten times. This chain uses TRBV19 with TRBJ2-5; 8 bases line up with TRBD1. Per germline, CDR1 LNHDA and CDR2 SQIVND (reference sequence). The length of the CDR3 is 15 residues. The trim removed 2 bases at V and 5 bases at J, leaving 7 bases unmatched. The CDR3: CASSIMTGAGETQYF. In DNA, the CDR3 is TGTGCCAGTAGTATAATGACAGGGGCTGGGGAGACCCAGTACTTC.

This clone has a single count. The chain links TRBV29-1 to TRBJ2-7; the match to TRBD1 covers 11 bases. V was pared by 7 bases and J by 2 bases, with 4 bases of the junction left unmatched. This CDR3 region has 13 residues. Germline CDR1 and CDR2: SQVTM and ANQGSEA. CDR3 bases: TGCAGCGCCCGGACAGGGGGCCCCTACGAGCAGTACTTC. This translates into CSARTGGPYEQYF.

The chain employs TRBV11-3 and TRBJ1-5; D is uncertain. The CDR3 has 16 residues. Between the trimmed V and J ends, which lost 1 base and 0 bases, there was a span of 10 bases. Germline CDR1 is SGHNT and CDR2 is YENEEA. The CDR3 loop is CASSLVRYYSNQPQHF. CDR3 bases: TGTGCCAGCAGCTTAGTGAGGTACTATAGCAATCAGCCCCAGCATTTT.

V is TRBV2 and J is TRBJ1-2; TRBD1 matches 7 bases. The germline CDR1 and CDR2 sequences are SNHLY and FYNNEI. V lost 7 bases and J lost 4; bases outside the gene matches: 6. The CDR3 consists of 13 residues. The CDR3 protein is CASTTGAPYGYTF. The CDR3 nucleotides are TGTGCCAGCACTACAGGGGCCCCCTATGGCTACACCTTC.

This clone was counted once. J is TRBJ2-1 and V is TRBV5-1, with a weak D call TRBD1 (6 bases). Per the germline V gene, CDR1 is SGHRS and CDR2 is YFSETQ. The ends were cut back, 4 bases at V and 4 bases at J, with 12 bases in the middle. The CDR3 is made up of 14 amino acids. CDR3 sequence: CASSEQGGYNEQFF. CDR3 bases: TGCGCCAGCAGCGAACAGGGTGGGTACAATGAGCAGTTCTTC. The full variable domain, with the rest looked up from reference TRBV5-1 and TRBJ2-1, is KAGVTQTPRYLIKTRGQQVTLSCSPISGHRSVSWYQQTPGQGLQFLFEYFSETQRNKGNFPGRFSGRQFSNSRSEMNVSTLELGDSALYLCASSEQGGYNEQFFGPGTRLTVL.

The chain has TRBV10-2 and TRBJ2-5, with 10 positions matching TRBD1. Germline V gene lookup returns CDR1 WSHSY and CDR2 SAAADI. J gave up 5 bases and V 7 bases, and 10 bases lay outside the gene matches. The CDR3 has 15 residues. The CDR3 here is CASTTGTGVFETQYF. The CDR3 DNA is TGCGCCAGCACGACCGGGACAGGGGTTTTCGAGACCCAGTACTTC.

The count of this clone is one. The J gene is TRBJ1-4, the V gene TRBV12-3 or TRBV12-4; TRBD1 is a possible D gene (6 bases). Between the trimmed V and J ends, which lost 6 bases and 8 bases, there was a span of 13 bases. This CDR3 is built from 13 residues. The CDR3 DNA reads as TGTGCCAGCAGGAGCACAGGGCAAGAAAAACTGTTTTTT. Translation gives CASRSTGQEKLFF.

This chain uses TRBV5-8 with TRBJ1-4, with a weak D call TRBD1 (5 bases). The CDR3 is made up of 17 amino acids. V was trimmed by 0 bases and J by 8 bases, leaving 20 bases between them. The germline V gene has CDR1 SGHTS and CDR2 YDEGEE. The chain's CDR3 is CASSLAGGGGGKEKLFF. The CDR3 DNA follows: TGTGCCAGCAGCTTGGCCGGGGGAGGAGGAGGGAAAGAAAAACTGTTTTTT.

This chain links TRBV13 with TRBJ1-6; D uncertain. Between the trimmed V and J ends, which lost 2 bases and 8 bases, there was a span of 4 bases. From germline, CDR1 is PRHDT and CDR2 FYEKMQ (reference sequence). This CDR3 comprises 12 residues. As DNA, the CDR3 is TGTGCCAGCAGCTTACTTGATTCACCCCTCCACTTT. As protein: CASSLLDSPLHF.

The J gene is TRBJ2-5, the V gene TRBV11-1, with a possible D match to TRBD2 (5 bases). The CDR3 length is 15 residues. V lost 3 bases and J 5 bases, leaving 16 bases between the germline ends. Germline V CDR1 and CDR2: SGHAT, FQDESV (reference sequence). For the CDR3, the DNA is TGTGCCAGCAGCTTCACTAGTTTAGGGCAGGAGACCCAGTACTTC. Protein product: CASSFTSLGQETQYF.

The V gene is TRBV10-3, the J gene TRBJ1-3; no reliable D call. The CDR3 runs to 15 residues. V lost 3 bases and J 0 bases, leaving 9 bases between the germline ends. Germline V lookup: CDR1 ENHRY, CDR2 SYGVKD. The CDR3 sequence is CAISDTARSGNTIYF. CDR3 nucleotide sequence: TGTGCCATCAGTGACACTGCCCGCTCTGGAAACACCATATATTTT.

This sequence joins TRBV6-5 and TRBJ1-5, with TRBD1 as a possible D gene (5 bases). V dropped 2 bases and J dropped 9 bases, with 14 bases sitting between them. The CDR3 spans 14 residues. Germline CDR1 MNHEY, CDR2 SVGAGI. The CDR3 DNA is TGTGCCAGCAGTTACAAAGGGGTCGGAAGGCCCCAGCATTTT. Its translation: CASSYKGVGRPQHF.

V usage is TRBV13 and J usage is TRBJ1-2; 8 positions match TRBD1. The CDR3 is made up of 13 amino acids. Germline values: CDR1 PRHDT, CDR2 FYEKMQ (reference sequence). Trimming cost V 5 bases and J 6 bases; bases outside gene matches: 5. The CDR3 spells CASSPRTGNGYTF. CDR3 bases: TGTGCCAGCAGCCCACGGACAGGGAATGGCTACACCTTC.

The V call is TRBV5-1, the J call TRBJ1-1; TRBD1 matches at 10 bases. The CDR3 is 13 amino acids. Unmatched junction bases numbered 5, after V lost 1 base and J lost 11 bases. CDR1 and CDR2 (germline): SGHRS, YFSETQ. Here the CDR3 DNA reads TGCGCCAGCAGCTTGCTCGGGACAGGGGATGCTTTCTTT. This codes for CASSLLGTGDAFF.

The V gene is TRBV7-9, the J gene TRBJ2-5, with D perhaps matching TRBD2 (7 bases). The CDR3 spans 14 residues. The V end was cut by 3 bases, the J end by 5 bases, with 13 bases between. Per germline, CDR1 SEHNR and CDR2 FQNEAQ (reference sequence). The CDR3 is CASSLAGALETQYF. CDR3 DNA: TGTGCCAGCAGCTTGGCGGGGGCTTTGGAGACCCAGTACTTC.

J is TRBJ2-5 and V is TRBV5-4; TRBD1 is a possible D gene (6 bases). The CDR3 sequence is 13 residues long. Between the trimmed V and J ends, which lost 1 base and 5 bases, there was a span of 9 bases. Germline CDR1 is SGHNT and CDR2 is YYREEE (reference sequence). For the CDR3, the DNA is TGTGCCAGCAGCTTGACAGGGTTGGAGACCCAGTACTTC. As protein: CASSLTGLETQYF. The whole variable domain, remainder taken from reference TRBV5-4 and TRBJ2-5, is ETGVTQSPTHLIKTRGQQVTLRCSSQSGHNTVSWYQQALGQGPQFIFQYYREEENGRGNFPPRFSGLQFPNYSSELNVNALELDDSALYLCASSLTGLETQYFGPGTRLLVL.

This chain connects TRBV19 to TRBJ2-1, with D possibly being TRBD2 (5 bases). This CDR3 region has 12 residues. Trimming shortened V by 3 bases and J by 7 bases, and 7 bases separated the two germline ends. Per germline, CDR1 LNHDA and CDR2 SQIVND (reference sequence). The CDR3 region has the DNA TGTGCCAGTAGTATGCGAGGGAATGAGCAGTTCTTC. Its protein is CASSMRGNEQFF.

The chain links TRBV6-5 to TRBJ1-5, with 9 bases identical to TRBD1. The CDR3 is 13 amino acids. Trimming removed 5 bases from V and 5 bases from J; junction bases left unmatched: 1. Germline CDR1 reads MNHEY; CDR2 reads SVGAGI. The CDR3: CASSRDRDQPQHF. The CDR3 DNA is TGTGCCAGCAGTCGGGACAGGGATCAGCCCCAGCATTTT.

This clone has a single count. The chain uses TRBV7-9 and TRBJ2-5; tentative D call: TRBD1 (5 bases). The germline V gene encodes CDR1 SEHNR and CDR2 FQNEAQ (reference sequence). There are 14 residues in the CDR3. The V end lost 5 bases, the J end lost 5 bases, and 15 bases lay between the germline ends. The CDR3 reads CASSPPGSGETQYF. The CDR3 region has the DNA TGTGCCAGCAGCCCGCCAGGGTCCGGGGAGACCCAGTACTTC.

This chain links TRBV6-5 with TRBJ1-1; 9 bases match TRBD1. Germline trimming cut 5 bases from V and 6 bases from J; bases unmatched to any gene: 7. Germline V gene data show CDR1 as MNHEY and CDR2 as SVGAGI. This CDR3 is 14 amino acids long. This CDR3 reads CASSKQGAGPEAFF. The CDR3, as DNA: TGTGCCAGCAGTAAACAGGGGGCAGGCCCTGAAGCTTTCTTT.